The 20 T cell receptor beta chains presented below share a single source sample, sequenced in a study of blood T cells in healthy people across ages. Then a second PCR, running roughly 7 to 11 cycles, was carried out with a sample-barcoded 5' primer and a J-beta primer mix. Each CDR3 protein is one row after TCRdb ran MiXCR on the 5' RACE reads. The data hold more than 900,000 distinct CDR3 sequences, with 25% to 35% observed a single time. This same sample was also part of a study on T cells of mothers and their children.

Sample: blood. The receptors derive from a woman in her thirties or forties in good health.

This clonotype came up a few times. The chain couples TRBV28 to TRBJ1-2, with D maybe TRBD1 (5 bases). V was trimmed by 4 bases and J by 4 bases, leaving 13 bases between them. The V gene's germline CDR1 is MDHEN and CDR2 SYDVKM. The CDR3 sequence is 14 residues long. The CDR3 region is CASSSGGESYGYTF. The CDR3 DNA sequence: TGTGCCAGCAGTTCCGGAGGGGAATCCTATGGCTACACCTTC.

This clonotype was counted many times. The chain carries TRBV15 and TRBJ2-5; a weak D match, TRBD2 (5 bases). The V end was cut by 3 bases, the J end by 5 bases, with 13 bases between. This CDR3 has 14 residues. Germline-derived CDR1 and CDR2 are LNHNV and YYDKDF (reference sequence). The DNA of the CDR3 is TGTGCCACCAGCAGGTTACTAGGAGGTGAGACCCAGTACTTC. Its protein product is CATSRLLGGETQYF.

As concerns this clonotype: The junction does not match germline at one end; this may be a read error. The V call is TRBV4-2, the J call TRBJ1-4, with 7 bases that match TRBD1. Germline-derived CDR1 and CDR2 are LGHNA and YNFKEQ. The CDR3 contains 16 residues. The CDR3 region is CACSREGTATNEKLFF. The DNA for the CDR3 is TGTGCCTGCAGCCGGGAGGGGACAGCAACTAATGAAAAACTGTTTTTT.

The rearrangement joins TRBV4-1 to TRBJ1-1, with D possibly matching TRBD1 (5 bases). This CDR3 contains 16 residues. V was trimmed by 2 bases and J by 4 bases, leaving 17 bases between them. The germline gives CDR1 MGHRA, CDR2 YSYEKL. CDR3: CASSQQDNQVGTEAFF. Written as DNA, the CDR3 is TGCGCCAGCAGCCAACAGGACAATCAGGTGGGCACTGAAGCTTTCTTT.

This clonotype has just one count. At one of its ends the junction is not consistent with the germline gene, which may arise from a read error. The V call is TRBV27, the J call TRBJ1-1; D is possibly TRBD1 (6 bases). Germline V gives CDR1 MNHEY, CDR2 SMNVEV (reference sequence). CDR3 length equals 15 residues. The CDR3 here is CTSSTRQATNTEAFF. The CDR3 DNA follows: TGTACCAGCAGTACCCGACAGGCAACTAACACTGAAGCTTTCTTT.

At least ten counts were recorded for this clonotype. The CDR3 spells CASSLRRDRGHPNYGYTF. CDR3 nucleotides: TGTGCCAGCAGTCTCCGCCGGGACAGGGGACACCCTAACTATGGCTACACCTTC. The gene calls are TRBV28 and TRBJ1-2; TRBD1 matches at 10 bases. Germline assignment: CDR1 MDHEN and CDR2 SYDVKM. The CDR3 is 18 amino acids. V was pared by 5 bases and J by 0 bases, with 12 bases of the junction left unmatched.

This clonotype was found a few times. This chain links TRBV9 with TRBJ1-1; D is undetermined. The length of the CDR3 is 13 residues. The ends were cut back, 1 base at V and 5 bases at J, with 9 bases in the middle. In germline, CDR1 is SGDLS, CDR2 YYNGEE. The CDR3 loop reads CASSVHPNTEAFF. CDR3 in DNA: TGTGCCAGCAGCGTACACCCGAATACTGAAGCTTTCTTT.

V usage is TRBV6-2 or TRBV6-3 and J usage is TRBJ1-5, with D perhaps TRBD1 (5 bases). CDR3 length: 13 residues. Germline CDR1 reads MNHEY; CDR2 reads SVGEGT. Trimming cost V 4 bases and J 2 bases, with 6 bases left between them. CDR3 sequence reads: CASSWDGNQPQHF. CDR3 in DNA: TGTGCCAGCAGTTGGGACGGCAATCAGCCCCAGCATTTT.

In this sample, this clonotype turned up once. Likely a read error: the CDR3 ends without its conserved phenylalanine or tryptophan. V and J are TRBV10-3 and TRBJ2-5, with TRBD2 as a possible D gene (5 bases). The DNA end favors TRBJ2-7, so the J call may be wrong. The germline CDR1 and CDR2 sequences are ENHRY and SYGVKD. The CDR3 extends over 17 amino acids. The CDR3 bases are TGTGCCATCAGTGTGACAAGGACTGCCTTCTCTTCCTACGAGCAGTACTCC. It yields the protein CAISVTRTAFSSYEQYS.

This rearrangement joins TRBV9 to TRBJ1-1, with D perhaps matching TRBD1 (6 bases). The CDR3 sequence is 14 residues long. V was pared by 3 bases and J by 7 bases, with 16 bases between. Germline CDR1 is SGDLS and CDR2 is YYNGEE. For the CDR3, the DNA is TGTGCCAGCAGCGGAGGAATACAGGGTAGTGAAGCTTTCTTT. Translating it yields CASSGGIQGSEAFF.

This clonotype was seen many times. The gene calls are TRBV12-3 or TRBV12-4 and TRBJ1-5, with a tentative D call TRBD1 (6 bases). The CDR3 extends over 15 amino acids. The V end lost 6 bases, the J end lost 3 bases, and 15 bases lay between the germline ends. Here the CDR3 reads CASSLGHADNQPQHF. CDR3 DNA: TGTGCCAGCAGCCTGGGACATGCGGACAATCAGCCCCAGCATTTT.

This clonotype was picked up a small number of times. The V call is TRBV7-9, the J call TRBJ1-1; D may be TRBD1 (6 bases). The CDR3 extends over 15 amino acids. Trimming stripped 5 bases from V and 0 bases from J, with 13 bases between. CDR1 is SEHNR and CDR2 is FQNEAQ in the germline V gene (reference sequence). The CDR3 sequence is CASSNPYRVNTEAFF. DNA of the CDR3: TGTGCCAGCAGCAACCCCTACAGGGTGAACACTGAAGCTTTCTTT.

At least ten counts were recorded for this clonotype. The chain joins TRBV7-8 to TRBJ2-7; weak D call: TRBD1 (6 bases). CDR1 SGHVS and CDR2 FQNEAQ come from the germline V gene. The CDR3 is made up of 14 amino acids. The V and J ends lost 4 bases and 9 bases respectively, with 19 bases between them. The CDR3 DNA sequence: TGTGCCAGCAGCTCACAGGGAGCGACTTCCGTGCAGTACTTC. The encoded protein is CASSSQGATSVQYF.

This clonotype was detected many times. CDR3 sequence: CASSYSGDGPGEQFF. The CDR3 DNA follows: TGTGCCAGCAGTTACTCTGGGGACGGCCCCGGGGAGCAGTTCTTC. The rearrangement joins TRBV6-6 to TRBJ2-1; D may be TRBD1 or TRBD2 (5 bases each). This CDR3 has 15 amino acids. Germline CDR1 MNHNY, CDR2 SVGAGI (reference sequence). Trimming removed 0 bases from V and 10 bases from J, with 16 bases in between.

With respect to this clonotype: The conserved phenylalanine or tryptophan is not found at the CDR3 terminus, so this likely reflects a read error. The V gene is TRBV9, the J gene TRBJ2-1; tentatively, D is TRBD2 (5 bases). The CDR3 runs 12 residues. Trimming removed 3 bases at V and 6 bases at J, with 7 bases between. CDR1 is SGDLS and CDR2 is YYNGEE in the germline V gene. The CDR3 protein is CASSGGPNEQFL. CDR3 nucleotides: TGTGCCAGCAGCGGAGGGCCCAATGAGCAGTTCTTG.

This clonotype turned up a few times. A much larger clone lies a single base off, so this may be a read error. The chain joins TRBV10-3 to TRBJ2-5; TRBD1 or TRBD2 may be the D gene (5 bases each). CDR1 and CDR2 from the germline V gene are ENHRY and SYGVKD. Trimming stripped 10 bases from V and 1 base from J, with 7 bases between. The CDR3 is 11 residues long. CDR3 nucleotides: TGTGCCACCGGGACCCAAGAGACCCAGTACTTC. It yields the protein CATGTQETQYF.

The rearrangement joins TRBV6-6 to TRBJ2-2; D gene uncertain. Germline values: CDR1 MNHNY, CDR2 SVGAGI (reference sequence). V lost 5 bases and J 1 base, leaving 17 bases between the germline ends. This CDR3 contains 17 residues. CDR3 nucleotide sequence: TGTGCCAGCAGTCATTCTTCCTTTCGACAGAACACCGGGGAGCTGTTTTTT. Translating it yields CASSHSSFRQNTGELFF.

This clonotype was found many times. The rearrangement links TRBV12-3 or TRBV12-4 to TRBJ2-1, with 16 bases fitting TRBD2. There are 17 residues in the CDR3. With V trimmed by 6 bases and J by 3 bases, 5 bases remained unmatched. The CDR3 loop is CASRGLAGGTLYNEQFF. The CDR3 DNA sequence: TGTGCCAGCAGGGGACTAGCGGGGGGGACCCTCTACAATGAGCAGTTCTTC.

The chain joins TRBV28 to TRBJ1-5, with 8 positions matching TRBD1. Unmatched junction bases numbered 15, after V lost 8 bases and J lost 9 bases. Germline V gene data show CDR1 as MDHEN and CDR2 as SYDVKM. CDR3 length equals 15 residues. The DNA for the CDR3 is TGTGCCAGCGGATTTCAGGGGGCCCCGCAATTGCCCCAGCATTTT. It encodes CASGFQGAPQLPQHF. The full variable domain, completed using reference TRBV28 and TRBJ1-5, is DVKVTQSSRYLVKRTGEKVFLECVQDMDHENMFWYRQDPGLGLRLIYFSYDVKMKEKGDIPEGYSVSREKKERFSLILESASTNQTSMYLCASGFQGAPQLPQHFGDGTRLSIL.

This clonotype was seen a handful of times. Mismatch with germline at one junction end may stem from a read error. The rearrangement links TRBV11-1 to TRBJ2-1; the D is unclear. This CDR3 comprises 12 residues. Germline assignment: CDR1 SGHAT and CDR2 FQDESV (reference sequence). Written as DNA, the CDR3 is TGTGCCAGCAACTTAGGAAGAAATGAGCAGTTCTTC. This translates into CASNLGRNEQFF.